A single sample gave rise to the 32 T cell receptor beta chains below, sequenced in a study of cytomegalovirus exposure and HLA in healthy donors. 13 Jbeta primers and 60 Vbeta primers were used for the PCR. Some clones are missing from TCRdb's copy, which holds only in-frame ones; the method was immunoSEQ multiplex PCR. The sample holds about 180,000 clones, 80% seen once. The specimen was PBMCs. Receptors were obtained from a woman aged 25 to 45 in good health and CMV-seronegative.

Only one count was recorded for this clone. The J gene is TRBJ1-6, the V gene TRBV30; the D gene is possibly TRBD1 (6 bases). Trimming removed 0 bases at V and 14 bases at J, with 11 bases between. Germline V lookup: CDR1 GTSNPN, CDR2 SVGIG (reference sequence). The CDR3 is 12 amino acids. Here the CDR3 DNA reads TGTGCCTGGAGTGTAGGGGGGAGGGCCCTCCACTTT. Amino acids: CAWSVGGRALHF.

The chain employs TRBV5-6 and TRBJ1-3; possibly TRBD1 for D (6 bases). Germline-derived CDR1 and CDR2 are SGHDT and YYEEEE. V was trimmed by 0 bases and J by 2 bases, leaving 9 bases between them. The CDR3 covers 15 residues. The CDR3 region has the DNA TGTGCCAGCAGCTTGGGGGGGGGCGCTGGAAACACCATATATTTT. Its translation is CASSLGGGAGNTIYF.

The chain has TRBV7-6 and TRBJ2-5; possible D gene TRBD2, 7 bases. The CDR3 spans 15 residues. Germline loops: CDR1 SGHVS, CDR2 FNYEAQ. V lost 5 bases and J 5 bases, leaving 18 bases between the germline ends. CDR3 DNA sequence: TGTGCCAGCAGCATTAGCACGGGGGGCACGGAGACCCAGTACTTC. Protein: CASSISTGGTETQYF.

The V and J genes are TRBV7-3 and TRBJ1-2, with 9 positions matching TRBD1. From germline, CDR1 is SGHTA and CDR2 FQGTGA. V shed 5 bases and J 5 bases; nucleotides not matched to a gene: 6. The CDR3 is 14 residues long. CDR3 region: CASSPGGTGYGYTF. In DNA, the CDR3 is TGTGCCAGCAGCCCCGGGGGGACAGGGTATGGCTACACCTTC.

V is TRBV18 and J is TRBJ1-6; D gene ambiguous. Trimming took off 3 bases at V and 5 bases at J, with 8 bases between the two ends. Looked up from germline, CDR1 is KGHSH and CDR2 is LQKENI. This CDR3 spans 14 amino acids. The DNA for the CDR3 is TGTGCCAGCTCACCTGACGGGGATAATTCACCCCTCCACTTT. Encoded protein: CASSPDGDNSPLHF.

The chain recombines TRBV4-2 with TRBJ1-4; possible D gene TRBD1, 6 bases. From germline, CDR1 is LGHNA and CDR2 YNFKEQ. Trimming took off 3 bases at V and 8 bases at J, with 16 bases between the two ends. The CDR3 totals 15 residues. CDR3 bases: TGTGCCAGCAGCCAGAGGGACGCCCAGGGGGAAAAACTGTTTTTT. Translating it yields CASSQRDAQGEKLFF.

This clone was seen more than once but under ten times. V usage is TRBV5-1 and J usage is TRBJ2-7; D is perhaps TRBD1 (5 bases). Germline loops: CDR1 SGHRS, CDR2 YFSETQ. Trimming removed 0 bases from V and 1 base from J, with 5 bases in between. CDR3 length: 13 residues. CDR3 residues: CASSLEGSYEQYF. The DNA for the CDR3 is TGCGCCAGCAGCTTGGAGGGGTCCTACGAGCAGTACTTC.

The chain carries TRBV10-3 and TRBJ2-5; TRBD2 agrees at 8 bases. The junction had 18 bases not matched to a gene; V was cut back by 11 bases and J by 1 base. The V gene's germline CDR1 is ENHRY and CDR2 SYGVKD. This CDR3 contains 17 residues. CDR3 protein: CASGGPRASGTQETQYF. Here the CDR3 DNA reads TGTGCCTCGGGGGGGCCTCGGGCTAGCGGAACCCAAGAGACCCAGTACTTC.

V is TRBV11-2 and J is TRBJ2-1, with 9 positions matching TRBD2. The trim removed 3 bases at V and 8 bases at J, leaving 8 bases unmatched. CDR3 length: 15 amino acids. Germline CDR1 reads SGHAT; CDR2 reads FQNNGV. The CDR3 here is CASSFGGGAGDEQFF. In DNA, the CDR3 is TGTGCCAGCAGCTTTGGCGGGGGGGCCGGCGATGAGCAGTTCTTC.

The CDR3 DNA reads TGTGCCTGGACCCGGACGAGAGGGAAGGGAGGAGATACGCAGTATTTT. It encodes CAWTRTRGKGGDTQYF. This chain uses TRBV30 with TRBJ2-3, with D possibly matching TRBD2 (6 bases). The CDR3 loop spans 16 amino acids. Germline CDR1 and CDR2: GTSNPN and SVGIG (reference sequence). The germline V and J ends were trimmed by 4 bases and 5 bases, with 22 bases remaining between them.

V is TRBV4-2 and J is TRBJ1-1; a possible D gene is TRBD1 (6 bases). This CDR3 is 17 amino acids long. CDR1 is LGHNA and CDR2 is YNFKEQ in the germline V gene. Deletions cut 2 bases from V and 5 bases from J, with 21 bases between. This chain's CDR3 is CASSQRTVSLTGTEAFF. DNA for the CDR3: TGTGCCAGCAGCCAAAGGACAGTGAGCCTAACGGGAACTGAAGCTTTCTTT.

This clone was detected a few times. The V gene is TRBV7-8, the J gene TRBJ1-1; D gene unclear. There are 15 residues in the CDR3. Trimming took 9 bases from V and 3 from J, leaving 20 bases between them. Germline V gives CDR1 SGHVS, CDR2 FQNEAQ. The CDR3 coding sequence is TGTGCCAGTTTCCCCAAAATAGAGGCCTACACTGAAGCTTTCTTT. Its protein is CASFPKIEAYTEAFF.

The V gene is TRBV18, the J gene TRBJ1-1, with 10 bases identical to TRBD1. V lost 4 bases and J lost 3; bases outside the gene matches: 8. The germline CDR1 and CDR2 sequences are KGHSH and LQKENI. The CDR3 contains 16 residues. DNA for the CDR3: TGTGCCAGCTCACAATACTCCGGGACAGGGGACACTGAAGCTTTCTTT. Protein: CASSQYSGTGDTEAFF.

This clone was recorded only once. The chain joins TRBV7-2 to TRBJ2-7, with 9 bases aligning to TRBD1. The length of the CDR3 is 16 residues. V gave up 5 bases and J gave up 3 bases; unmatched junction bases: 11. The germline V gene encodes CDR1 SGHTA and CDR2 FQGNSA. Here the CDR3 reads CASSAWRDRVVYEQYF. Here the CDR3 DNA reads TGTGCCAGCAGCGCCTGGCGGGACAGGGTAGTCTACGAGCAGTACTTC.

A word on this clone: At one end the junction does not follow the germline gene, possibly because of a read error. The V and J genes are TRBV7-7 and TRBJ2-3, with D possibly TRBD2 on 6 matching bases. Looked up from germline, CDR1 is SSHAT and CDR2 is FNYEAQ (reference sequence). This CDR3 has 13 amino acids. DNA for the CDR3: TGTGCTAGCAGCAAGCGGGCGAGGGATACGCAGTATTTT. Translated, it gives CASSKRARDTQYF.

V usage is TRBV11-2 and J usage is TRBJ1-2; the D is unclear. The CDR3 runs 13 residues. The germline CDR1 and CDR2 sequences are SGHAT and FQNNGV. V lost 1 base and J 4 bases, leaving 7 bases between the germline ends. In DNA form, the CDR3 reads TGTGCCAGCAGCTTAGGAGCCGGCTATGGCTACACCTTC. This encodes CASSLGAGYGYTF.

This CDR3 reads CASSRIFRGDQPQHF. In DNA, the CDR3 is TGTGCCAGCAGCCGGATCTTTAGAGGCGATCAGCCCCAGCATTTT. The V and J genes are TRBV4-2 and TRBJ1-5; D unresolved. Germline V gene sequence: CDR1 LGHNA, CDR2 YNFKEQ. The V gene lost 4 bases and the J gene lost 5 bases, with 15 bases spanning the gap. The CDR3 is 15 amino acids.

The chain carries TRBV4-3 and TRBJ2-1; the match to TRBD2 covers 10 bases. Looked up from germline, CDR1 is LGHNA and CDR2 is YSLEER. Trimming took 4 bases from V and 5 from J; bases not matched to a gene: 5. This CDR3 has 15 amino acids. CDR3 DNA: TGCGCCAGCAGCCGAACAGGACTAGCGGACAATGAGCAGTTCTTC. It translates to CASSRTGLADNEQFF.

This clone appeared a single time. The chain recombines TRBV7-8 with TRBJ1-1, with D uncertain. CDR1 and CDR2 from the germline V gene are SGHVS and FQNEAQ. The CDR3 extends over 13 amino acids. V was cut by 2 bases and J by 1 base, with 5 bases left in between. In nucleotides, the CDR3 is TGTGCCAGCAGCTTAAATAGGAACACTGAAGCTTTCTTT. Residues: CASSLNRNTEAFF.

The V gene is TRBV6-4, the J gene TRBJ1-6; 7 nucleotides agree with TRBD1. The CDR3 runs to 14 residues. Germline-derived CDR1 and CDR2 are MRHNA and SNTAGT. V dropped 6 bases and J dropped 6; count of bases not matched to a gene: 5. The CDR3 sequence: CASSLTGSNSPLHF. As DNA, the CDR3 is TGTGCCAGCAGCCTGACAGGGAGTAATTCACCCCTCCACTTT.

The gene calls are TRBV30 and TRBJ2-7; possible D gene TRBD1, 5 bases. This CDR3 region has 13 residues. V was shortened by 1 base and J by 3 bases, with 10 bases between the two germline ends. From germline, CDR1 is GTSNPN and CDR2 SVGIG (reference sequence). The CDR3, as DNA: TGTGCCTGGAGTGGGCAGGGTATCTACGAGCAGTACTTC. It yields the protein CAWSGQGIYEQYF.

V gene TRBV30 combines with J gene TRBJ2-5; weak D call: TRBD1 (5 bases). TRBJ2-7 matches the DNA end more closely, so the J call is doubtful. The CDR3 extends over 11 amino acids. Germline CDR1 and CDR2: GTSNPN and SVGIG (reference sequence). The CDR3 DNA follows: TGTGCCTGGACCAGGGTTGACGAGCAGTACTTC. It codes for CAWTRVDEQYF.

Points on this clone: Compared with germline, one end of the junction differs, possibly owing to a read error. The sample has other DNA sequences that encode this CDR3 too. The CDR3 DNA reads as TGTGCCAGTAGCGTAACACCTAGCACAGATACGCAGTATTTT. It specifies CASSVTPSTDTQYF. The genes are TRBV9 and TRBJ2-3; perhaps TRBD2 as D (5 bases). This CDR3 spans 14 amino acids. The germline gives CDR1 SGDLS, CDR2 YYNGEE.

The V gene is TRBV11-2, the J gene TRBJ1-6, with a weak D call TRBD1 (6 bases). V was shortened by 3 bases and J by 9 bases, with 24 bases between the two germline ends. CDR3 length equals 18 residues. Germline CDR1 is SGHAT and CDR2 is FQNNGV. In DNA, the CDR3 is TGTGCCAGCAGCTTTAGCCCTGAACAGGGTGCGGGTAGTTCACCCCTCCACTTT. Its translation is CASSFSPEQGAGSSPLHF.

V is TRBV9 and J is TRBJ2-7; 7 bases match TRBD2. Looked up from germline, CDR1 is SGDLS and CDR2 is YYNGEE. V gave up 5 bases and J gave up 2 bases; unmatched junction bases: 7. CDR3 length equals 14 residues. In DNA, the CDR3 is TGTGCCAGCAGTCCTACTAGCGTTCCCTACGAGCAGTACTTC. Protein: CASSPTSVPYEQYF.

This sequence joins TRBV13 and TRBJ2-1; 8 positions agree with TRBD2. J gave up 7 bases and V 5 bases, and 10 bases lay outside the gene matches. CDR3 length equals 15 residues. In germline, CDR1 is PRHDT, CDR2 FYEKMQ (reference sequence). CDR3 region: CASSQMSAGVNEQFF. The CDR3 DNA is TGTGCCAGCAGCCAGATGTCAGCGGGGGTAAATGAGCAGTTCTTC.

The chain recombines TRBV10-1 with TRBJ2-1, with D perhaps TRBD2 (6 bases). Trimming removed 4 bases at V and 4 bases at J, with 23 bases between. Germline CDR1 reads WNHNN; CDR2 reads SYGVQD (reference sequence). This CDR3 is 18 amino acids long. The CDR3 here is CASSGLPIMAGPYNEQFF. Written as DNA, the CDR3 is TGCGCCAGCAGTGGGCTGCCCATAATGGCGGGGCCTTACAATGAGCAGTTCTTC.

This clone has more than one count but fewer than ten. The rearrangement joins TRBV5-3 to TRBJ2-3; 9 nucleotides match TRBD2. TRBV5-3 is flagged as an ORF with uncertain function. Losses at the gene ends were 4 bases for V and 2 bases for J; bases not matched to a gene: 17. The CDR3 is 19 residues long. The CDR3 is CARSPTKIKRGENTDTQYF. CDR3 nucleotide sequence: TGTGCCAGAAGCCCCACCAAGATCAAGCGGGGGGAAAACACAGATACGCAGTATTTT.

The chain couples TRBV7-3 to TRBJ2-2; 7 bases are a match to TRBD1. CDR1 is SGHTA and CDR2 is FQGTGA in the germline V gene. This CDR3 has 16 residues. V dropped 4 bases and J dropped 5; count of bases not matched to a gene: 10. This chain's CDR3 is CASSSSGQPLTGELFF. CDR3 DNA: TGTGCCAGCAGCTCCTCGGGACAGCCTCTAACCGGGGAGCTGTTTTTT.

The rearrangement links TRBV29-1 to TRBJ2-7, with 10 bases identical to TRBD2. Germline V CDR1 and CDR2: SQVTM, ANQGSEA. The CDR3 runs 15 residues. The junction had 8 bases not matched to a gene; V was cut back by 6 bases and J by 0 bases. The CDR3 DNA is TGCAGCGTCCTGGGACTAGCGTTGAGCTCCTACGAGCAGTACTTC. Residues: CSVLGLALSSYEQYF.

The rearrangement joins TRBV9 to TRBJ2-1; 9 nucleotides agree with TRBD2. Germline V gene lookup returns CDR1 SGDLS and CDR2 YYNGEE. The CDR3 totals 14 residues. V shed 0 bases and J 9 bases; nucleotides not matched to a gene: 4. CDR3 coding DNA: TGTGCCAGCAGCGTAGGCGGGGGGGCGATTGAGCAGTTCTTC. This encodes CASSVGGGAIEQFF.

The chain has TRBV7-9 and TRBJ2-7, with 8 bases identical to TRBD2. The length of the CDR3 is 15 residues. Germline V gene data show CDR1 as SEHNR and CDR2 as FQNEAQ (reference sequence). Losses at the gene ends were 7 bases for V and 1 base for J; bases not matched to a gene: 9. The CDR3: CASTSRERGSYEQYF. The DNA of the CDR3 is TGTGCCAGCACCAGCCGTGAGCGGGGGTCCTACGAGCAGTACTTC.